Each of the 14 T cell receptor beta chains below was sequenced from the same sample in a study of T cells in Graves' hyperthyroidism and ophthalmopathy. Regions amplified from RNA transcripts were the TCR beta CDR3 regions. A first-round RT-PCR of the TCR CDR3 used the HTBI primer set. TCRdb re-analysed the multiplex PCR reads in MiXCR, keeping a single row per CDR3 protein. The sample has 130,000 or so distinct CDR3 sequences, around 21% seen once. The sequencing input was blood. The receptors come from a woman aged 45-65 years with Graves' hyperthyroidism that later progressed to Graves' ophthalmopathy.

This clonotype has just a few counts. This rearrangement joins TRBV12-3 or TRBV12-4 to TRBJ1-1; D may be TRBD1 (5 bases). V was clipped by 3 bases and J by 0 bases, with 8 bases between them. This CDR3 spans 14 amino acids. In nucleotides, the CDR3 is TGTGCCAGCAGTTTTGGGGCCATGAACACTGAAGCTTTCTTT. This encodes CASSFGAMNTEAFF.

This clonotype was observed many times. The chain couples TRBV28 to TRBJ2-5; TRBD2 matches at 12 bases. This CDR3 has 15 residues. Trimming took 2 bases from V and 5 from J; bases not matched to a gene: 3. The germline gives CDR1 MDHEN, CDR2 SYDVKM. DNA of the CDR3: TGTGCCAGCAGTTTAGGACTAGCGGGAATTGAGACCCAGTACTTC. It yields the protein CASSLGLAGIETQYF.

The rearrangement links TRBV2 to TRBJ2-5; a weak D match, TRBD2 (7 bases). Germline loops: CDR1 SNHLY, CDR2 FYNNEI. The V gene lost 3 bases and the J gene lost 4 bases, with 15 bases spanning the gap. The CDR3 is 15 residues long. The CDR3 coding sequence is TGTGCCAGCAGTGACAGGGGAGGGCCGCGAGAGACCCAGTACTTC. This encodes CASSDRGGPRETQYF.

The rearrangement joins TRBV30 to TRBJ1-1, with D possibly TRBD1 on 5 matching bases. The CDR3 consists of 13 residues. V was clipped by 4 bases and J by 0 bases, with 9 bases between them. The germline CDR1 and CDR2 sequences are GTSNPN and SVGIG (reference sequence). The CDR3 sequence is CAWNQDMNTEAFF. DNA of the CDR3: TGTGCCTGGAACCAGGACATGAACACTGAAGCTTTCTTT. The full variable domain, with the rest looked up from reference TRBV30 and TRBJ1-1, is SQTIHQWPATLVQPVGSPLSLECTVEGTSNPNLYWYRQAAGRGLQLLFYSVGIGQISSEVPQNLSASRPQDRQFILSSKKLLLSDSGFYLCAWNQDMNTEAFFGQGTRLTVV.

A remark on this clonotype: Being one base from a much bigger clone, this may be a read error. The chain links TRBV27 to TRBJ2-7, with D possibly TRBD1 on 6 matching bases. The germline V gene has CDR1 MNHEY and CDR2 SMNVEV (reference sequence). This CDR3 contains 15 residues. Trimming took 0 bases from V and 4 from J, leaving 13 bases between them. The CDR3: CASSLSGDIHYEQYF. CDR3 DNA sequence: TGTGCCAGCAGTTTATCTGGGGACATCCATTACGAGCAGTACTTC.

This clonotype was counted at least ten times. V gene TRBV6-5 combines with J gene TRBJ1-2, with D hard to call. V was pared by 0 bases and J by 4 bases, with 9 bases between. The CDR3 totals 14 residues. Germline loops: CDR1 MNHEY, CDR2 SVGAGI. As DNA, the CDR3 is TGTGCCAGCAGTTACTCCGGAAGTACCTATGGCTACACCTTC. Amino acids: CASSYSGSTYGYTF.

Ten or more counts support this clonotype. The J gene is TRBJ2-7, the V gene TRBV24-1; D is uncertain. The CDR3 runs to 17 residues. The V end lost 0 bases, the J end lost 0 bases, and 14 bases lay between the germline ends. Looked up from germline, CDR1 is KGHDR and CDR2 is SFDVKD. CDR3 in amino acids: CATSDLFWAPSSYEQYF. The CDR3, as DNA: TGTGCCACCAGTGATTTGTTCTGGGCCCCGAGCTCCTACGAGCAGTACTTC.

There are many counts of this clonotype. The V and J genes are TRBV20-1 and TRBJ1-1, with D possibly being TRBD1 (5 bases). The CDR3 runs 14 residues. Germline loops: CDR1 DFQATT, CDR2 SNEGSKA (reference sequence). Trimming took off 0 bases at V and 7 bases at J, with 15 bases between the two ends. CDR3 nucleotide sequence: TGCAGTGCTAGAGATAGTAGGGGCATAATTGAAGCTTTCTTT. It codes for CSARDSRGIIEAFF.

There are many counts of this clonotype. The V and J genes are TRBV5-1 and TRBJ2-3, with 8 nucleotides matching TRBD2. The germline gives CDR1 SGHRS, CDR2 YFSETQ. Trimming removed 1 base from V and 5 bases from J; junction bases left unmatched: 6. This CDR3 has 15 residues. CDR3 sequence (DNA): TGCGCCAGCAGCTTGCAAGCGGGAGAGAGAGATACGCAGTATTTT. This translates into CASSLQAGERDTQYF.

This clonotype was counted many times. This chain connects TRBV30 to TRBJ2-5; TRBD2 aligns across 11 bases. In germline, CDR1 is GTSNPN, CDR2 SVGIG (reference sequence). Losses at the gene ends were 2 bases for V and 4 bases for J; bases not matched to a gene: 12. The CDR3 totals 17 residues. The CDR3: CAWSTLGTSGFGETQYF. The CDR3 DNA is TGTGCCTGGAGTACCCTCGGGACTAGCGGTTTCGGAGAGACCCAGTACTTC.

In this sample, this clonotype turned up a few times. The rearrangement links TRBV19 to TRBJ1-1, with D possibly matching TRBD1 (5 bases). Looked up from germline, CDR1 is LNHDA and CDR2 is SQIVND (reference sequence). Between the trimmed V and J ends, which lost 4 bases and 9 bases, there was a span of 15 bases. The CDR3 spans 13 residues. CDR3 in amino acids: CASSTNSRGQAFF. Written as DNA, the CDR3 is TGTGCCAGTAGTACCAATTCACGGGGACAAGCTTTCTTT.

The rearrangement links TRBV14 to TRBJ2-1; TRBD2 agrees at 10 bases. Germline values: CDR1 SGHDN, CDR2 FVKESK. V dropped 4 bases and J dropped 6; count of bases not matched to a gene: 9. The CDR3 has 16 residues. The CDR3 loop is CASSRTAGGPSNEQFF. In DNA form, the CDR3 reads TGTGCCAGCAGCCGAACAGCGGGAGGGCCGAGCAATGAGCAGTTCTTC.

This clonotype has at least ten counts. The chain recombines TRBV5-6 with TRBJ2-7, with 8 bases that match TRBD2. This CDR3 contains 14 residues. The trim removed 2 bases at V and 5 bases at J, leaving 6 bases unmatched. Germline CDR1 reads SGHDT; CDR2 reads YYEEEE. The CDR3 nucleotides read TGTGCCAGCAGCTTCGGCGGGAGGAGAAACGAGCAGTACTTC. It encodes CASSFGGRRNEQYF.

This clonotype was observed a few times. The chain combines TRBV28 with TRBJ2-3; D call uncertain. With 2 bases removed from V and 6 bases from J, the gap between germline ends came to 0 bases. The CDR3 totals 10 residues. CDR1 and CDR2 (germline): MDHEN, SYDVKM. This CDR3 is CASSLDTQYF. The CDR3 DNA reads as TGTGCCAGCAGTTTAGATACGCAGTATTTT. Together with reference TRBV28 and TRBJ2-3, the CDR3 gives the full variable domain: DVKVTQSSRYLVKRTGEKVFLECVQDMDHENMFWYRQDPGLGLRLIYFSYDVKMKEKGDIPEGYSVSREKKERFSLILESASTNQTSMYLCASSLDTQYFGPGTRLTVL.